The 32 T cell receptor beta chains listed next were all sequenced from one sample in a study of blood T cells in healthy people across ages. The second PCR ran roughly 7 to 12 cycles with a sample-barcoded 5' primer and J-beta primers. TCRdb ran MiXCR on the 5' RACE reads and lists one entry per CDR3 protein. This sample has 660,000 or so distinct CDR3 sequences, with roughly 53% found just once. The sample comprised blood. The source is a man in his 60s in good health.

The genes are TRBV7-2 and TRBJ1-1; tentatively, D is TRBD1 (6 bases). V dropped 5 bases and J dropped 6 bases, with 16 bases sitting between them. Germline CDR1 SGHTA, CDR2 FQGNSA. The CDR3 is 14 residues long. CDR3 amino acids: CASSPIDRFAEAFF. In DNA, the CDR3 is TGTGCCAGCAGCCCAATTGACAGGTTCGCTGAAGCTTTCTTT.

The J gene is TRBJ1-3, the V gene TRBV29-1; maybe TRBD1 (5 bases). From germline, CDR1 is SQVTM and CDR2 ANQGSEA. The CDR3 extends over 13 amino acids. V was pared by 6 bases and J by 0 bases, with 9 bases between. CDR3 DNA sequence: TGCAGCGTGGGACGGTCCTCTGGAAACACCATATATTTT. Amino acids: CSVGRSSGNTIYF.

This clonotype was observed a single time. The CDR3 DNA is TGCAGTTCCCCGGGGCTAGCGGGGAAAGATACGCAGTATTTT. Translated: CSSPGLAGKDTQYF. The chain uses TRBV20-1 and TRBJ2-3; 9 nucleotides match TRBD2. The length of the CDR3 is 14 residues. Trimming took 8 bases from V and 5 from J; bases not matched to a gene: 11. Germline CDR1 DFQATT, CDR2 SNEGSKA (reference sequence).

The V call is TRBV7-2, the J call TRBJ1-5; D remains unclear. Germline CDR1 and CDR2: SGHTA and FQGNSA. The V end was cut by 2 bases, the J end by 5 bases, with 4 bases between. There are 12 residues in the CDR3. The CDR3: CASSLQDQPQHF. The CDR3 DNA reads TGTGCCAGCAGCTTACAGGATCAGCCCCAGCATTTT.

There are a few counts of this clonotype. The chain joins TRBV9 to TRBJ2-3, with TRBD2 identical over 10 bases. The CDR3 runs to 14 residues. Losses at the gene ends were 1 base for V and 9 bases for J; bases not matched to a gene: 5. Germline CDR1 is SGDLS and CDR2 is YYNGEE. CDR3 DNA: TGTGCCAGCAGCGTACCTAGCGGGGGAGGAACGCAGTATTTT. This gives the protein CASSVPSGGGTQYF.

V usage is TRBV10-3 and J usage is TRBJ2-5; no firm D call. The CDR3 extends over 13 amino acids. Germline V gene lookup returns CDR1 ENHRY and CDR2 SYGVKD. Trimming took 11 bases from V and 5 from J, leaving 18 bases between them. CDR3 sequence (DNA): TGTGCCTCCCAACTCCCTCCCAAGGAGACCCAGTACTTC. Translating it yields CASQLPPKETQYF.

The chain is built from TRBV6-1 and TRBJ2-3; either TRBD1 or TRBD2 may supply D (6 bases each). Germline loops: CDR1 MNHNS, CDR2 SASEGT. The CDR3 extends over 16 amino acids. The germline V and J ends were trimmed by 8 bases and 6 bases, with 24 bases remaining between them. For the CDR3, the DNA is TGTGCCAGCTCGACGCAGACGGGGGCCATGGGGGATACGCAGTATTTT. This encodes CASSTQTGAMGDTQYF.

This chain connects TRBV20-1 to TRBJ2-2, with TRBD2 as a possible D gene (5 bases). The CDR3 length is 13 residues. V was pared by 4 bases and J by 6 bases, with 12 bases between. CDR1 is DFQATT and CDR2 is SNEGSKA in the germline V gene (reference sequence). The CDR3 nucleotides read TGCAGTGCTACTGAGGGTGTGGCCGGGGAGCTGTTTTTT. Translating gives CSATEGVAGELFF.

The rearrangement joins TRBV12-3 or TRBV12-4 to TRBJ2-5; D may correspond to TRBD1 or TRBD2 (5 bases each). Trimming cost V 6 bases and J 4 bases, with 18 bases left between them. The CDR3 loop spans 15 amino acids. The CDR3 here is CASSPGTQNGETQYF. The CDR3 nucleotides are TGTGCCAGCAGCCCCGGGACGCAAAATGGAGAGACCCAGTACTTC.

The chain combines TRBV12-3 or TRBV12-4 with TRBJ1-1; D is undetermined. This CDR3 spans 15 amino acids. With 8 bases removed from V and 3 bases from J, the gap between germline ends came to 19 bases. CDR3: CASSRRPRWDTEAFF. CDR3 DNA: TGTGCCAGCTCGCGGCGGCCGCGGTGGGACACTGAAGCTTTCTTT.

This rearrangement joins TRBV5-1 to TRBJ2-5, with 7 bases fitting TRBD1. The V segment lost 5 bases and the J segment 4 bases; nucleotides outside the gene matches: 5. Germline loops: CDR1 SGHRS, CDR2 YFSETQ. The CDR3 is 13 amino acids. Written as DNA, the CDR3 is TGCGCCAGCAGAGCAGGGGGAACAGAGACCCAGTACTTC. Translated, it gives CASRAGGTETQYF.

On this clonotype itself: This may arise from a read error, as a much more abundant clone is one base away. The V gene is TRBV25-1, the J gene TRBJ2-7, with D maybe TRBD2 (6 bases). V was trimmed by 4 bases and J by 4 bases, leaving 8 bases between them. Germline lookup yields CDR1 MGHDK and CDR2 SYGVNS. The CDR3 extends over 12 amino acids. Here the CDR3 DNA reads TGTGCCAGCAGTGGGGGGGATTACGAGCAGTACTTC. Its protein product is CASSGGDYEQYF.

The chain couples TRBV28 to TRBJ1-6, with a weak D call TRBD1 (6 bases). Germline values: CDR1 MDHEN, CDR2 SYDVKM. V was shortened by 8 bases and J by 5 bases, with 16 bases between the two germline ends. This CDR3 contains 15 residues. In DNA, the CDR3 is TGTGCCAGCCTGGACGGGGGCCTCAATAATTCACCCCTCCACTTT. Its translation: CASLDGGLNNSPLHF.

The J gene is TRBJ1-1, the V gene TRBV20-1, with no clear D. Germline loops: CDR1 DFQATT, CDR2 SNEGSKA (reference sequence). V was pared by 3 bases and J by 1 base, with 9 bases between. The CDR3 contains 13 residues. The CDR3 bases are TGCAGTGCTAGGGGTAGTGGGAACACTGAAGCTTTCTTT. Amino acids: CSARGSGNTEAFF.

The V gene is TRBV27, the J gene TRBJ1-2, with D possibly TRBD1 on 6 matching bases. The V gene lost 4 bases and the J gene lost 7 bases, with 16 bases spanning the gap. CDR3 size: 14 residues. From germline, CDR1 is MNHEY and CDR2 SMNVEV (reference sequence). The CDR3 region has the DNA TGTGCCAGCAGTTCCTTAAGGGGGAAGGGTGGCTACACCTTC. The encoded protein is CASSSLRGKGGYTF.

Written as DNA, the CDR3 is TGTGCCAGCAGTTTGAGTGCTGCCCAGTACTTC. Translated, it gives CASSLSAAQYF. V and J are TRBV12-3 or TRBV12-4 and TRBJ2-5; D is uncertain. The CDR3 extends over 11 amino acids. Trimming removed 3 bases from V and 9 bases from J, with 8 bases in between.

The chain couples TRBV21-1 to TRBJ1-1; TRBD1 is taken as the D call from the table, unchecked against the DNA. TRBV21-1 is marked as a pseudogene. The CDR3 consists of 16 residues. The CDR3 DNA follows: TGTGCCAGCAGCAAACAATCGCTTTGTCCTAACACTGAAGTTTTCTTT. This codes for CASSKQSLCPNTEVFF.

J is TRBJ1-1 and V is TRBV5-1; D uncertain. Between the trimmed V and J ends, which lost 0 bases and 9 bases, there was a span of 15 bases. Germline-derived CDR1 and CDR2 are SGHRS and YFSETQ. The CDR3 has 14 residues. The CDR3 region is CASSLGTVSAQAFF. The CDR3, as DNA: TGCGCCAGCAGCTTGGGAACAGTGTCTGCTCAAGCTTTCTTT.

The chain joins TRBV27 to TRBJ2-1, with D hard to call. The germline V and J ends were trimmed by 6 bases and 4 bases, with 10 bases remaining between them. The CDR3 length is 13 residues. Looked up from germline, CDR1 is MNHEY and CDR2 is SMNVEV (reference sequence). CDR3 DNA sequence: TGTGCCAGCAGCCCAGACGCATACAATGAGCAGTTCTTC. Its protein product is CASSPDAYNEQFF.

The rearrangement uses TRBV2 and TRBJ2-7, with D maybe TRBD1 (5 bases). This CDR3 has 12 residues. Germline CDR1 reads SNHLY; CDR2 reads FYNNEI. V was pared by 7 bases and J by 5 bases, with 12 bases between. For the CDR3, the DNA is TGTGCCAGCAAGGGGCTGAACAACGAGCAGTACTTC. Encoded protein: CASKGLNNEQYF.

The genes are TRBV6-5 and TRBJ1-2; D remains unclear. Germline loops: CDR1 MNHEY, CDR2 SVGAGI. The CDR3 sequence is 15 residues long. Trimming stripped 7 bases from V and 1 base from J, with 16 bases between. CDR3 nucleotides: TGTGCCAGCATGCGGTCCCGGACGGGTAACTATGGCTACACCTTC. Its protein is CASMRSRTGNYGYTF.

This clonotype was counted between two and nine times. The CDR3 loop reads CASSESGTSNSYEQYF. CDR3 DNA sequence: TGCGCCAGCAGCGAATCCGGGACCTCTAACTCCTACGAGCAGTACTTC. The genes are TRBV4-1 and TRBJ2-7; D could derive from TRBD1 or TRBD2 (5 bases each). V was pared by 5 bases and J by 0 bases, with 17 bases between. The CDR3 contains 16 residues. Germline V gene lookup returns CDR1 MGHRA and CDR2 YSYEKL.

V is TRBV12-3 or TRBV12-4 and J is TRBJ2-5; D is perhaps TRBD1 (7 bases). V was trimmed by 2 bases and J by 4 bases, leaving 11 bases between them. This CDR3 is built from 14 residues. CDR3 in DNA: TGTGCCAGCAGTTTAAGGCAGGGGGGAGAGACCCAGTACTTC. Translation: CASSLRQGGETQYF.

This clonotype has more than one count but fewer than ten. This chain uses TRBV4-1 with TRBJ2-1; TRBD2 agrees at 7 bases. The CDR3 spans 15 residues. The V and J ends lost 0 bases and 7 bases, in that order; junction bases with no gene match: 6. CDR1 and CDR2 (germline): MGHRA, YSYEKL. Here the CDR3 DNA reads TGCGCCAGCAGCCAAGACAGCCAGGGAGGGAATGAGCAGTTCTTC. This translates into CASSQDSQGGNEQFF.

This clonotype was counted only a few times. The DNA for the CDR3 is TGTGCCAGCAGCTTAGGTGGGGTAAAGGGGGAGACCCAGTACTTC. This codes for CASSLGGVKGETQYF. The rearrangement links TRBV7-2 to TRBJ2-5, with D perhaps TRBD1 (5 bases). The CDR3 sequence is 15 residues long. Germline values: CDR1 SGHTA, CDR2 FQGNSA. Deletions cut 1 base from V and 5 bases from J, with 14 bases between.

This clonotype was found many times. This chain connects TRBV20-1 to TRBJ2-1, with D unclear. The germline V and J ends were trimmed by 6 bases and 1 base, with 13 bases remaining between them. Germline CDR1 DFQATT, CDR2 SNEGSKA (reference sequence). The CDR3 is 14 amino acids. The chain's CDR3 is CSADPVGSYNEQFF. The CDR3 DNA sequence: TGCAGTGCCGACCCGGTCGGTTCCTACAATGAGCAGTTCTTC.

The V call is TRBV6-1, the J call TRBJ2-1; 8 nucleotides align to TRBD2. The CDR3 length is 16 residues. The ends lost 7 bases at V and 0 bases at J; junction bases unmatched: 8. Germline V gene lookup returns CDR1 MNHNS and CDR2 SASEGT. CDR3 in amino acids: CASKVAGGLSYNEQFF. DNA of the CDR3: TGTGCCAGCAAAGTCGCGGGGGGACTCTCCTACAATGAGCAGTTCTTC.

In its sample, this clonotype was seen once. One end of the junction fails to match germline, which may point to a read error. This sequence joins TRBV15 and TRBJ2-7; unclear D gene. The CDR3 sequence is 11 residues long. The germline gives CDR1 LNHNV, CDR2 YYDKDF (reference sequence). CDR3 amino acids: CAASRHYEQYF. CDR3 DNA: TGTGCCGCCAGCCGTCACTACGAGCAGTACTTC.

The V and J genes are TRBV7-8 and TRBJ2-2, with 7 positions matching TRBD1. After removal of 5 bases from V and 5 bases from J, the junction contained 17 bases not matched to a gene. Germline V gene sequence: CDR1 SGHVS, CDR2 FQNEAQ. The CDR3 is made up of 18 amino acids. CDR3 amino acids: CASSPRYRGELNTGELFF. As DNA, the CDR3 is TGTGCCAGCAGCCCCCGATACAGGGGAGAGCTGAATACCGGGGAGCTGTTTTTT. The full variable domain, in which reference TRBV7-8 and TRBJ2-2 provide the parts outside the CDR3, is GAGVSQSPRYKVAKRGQDVALRCDPISGHVSLFWYQQALGQGPEFLTYFQNEAQLDKSGLPSDRFFAERPEGSVSTLKIQRTQQEDSAVYLCASSPRYRGELNTGELFFGEGSRLTVL.

In its sample, this clonotype was seen a few times. The rearrangement links TRBV6-6 to TRBJ1-6; a possible D gene is TRBD1 (5 bases). Germline-derived CDR1 and CDR2 are MNHNY and SVGAGI (reference sequence). V was pared by 6 bases and J by 1 base, with 13 bases between. The CDR3 covers 16 residues. For the CDR3, the DNA is TGTGCCAGCAGAAGGGACGGCGGATCCTATAATTCACCCCTCCACTTT. It translates to CASRRDGGSYNSPLHF.

The CDR3 loop is CASSLSKVGNYGYTF. In DNA, the CDR3 is TGTGCCAGCAGTTTATCAAAGGTCGGGAACTATGGCTACACCTTC. V gene TRBV27 combines with J gene TRBJ1-2; D is unresolved. Germline V gene sequence: CDR1 MNHEY, CDR2 SMNVEV (reference sequence). The CDR3 has 15 amino acids. V was pared by 0 bases and J by 2 bases, with 10 bases between.

The chain employs TRBV7-2 and TRBJ2-5, with 7 bases that match TRBD2. The CDR3 is made up of 15 amino acids. Germline V CDR1 and CDR2: SGHTA, FQGNSA. V trimming: 6 bases; J trimming: 1 base; junction bases outside the gene matches: 8. The CDR3 sequence is CASRTTSGGQETQYF. The CDR3 nucleotides read TGTGCCAGCAGGACTACCTCGGGGGGCCAAGAGACCCAGTACTTC.